This T cell receptor beta chain is from a study of shared clonotypes between healthy human individuals. Whole-study findings and limits: With a few donors compared, around 5.4% of naive CD4 clonotypes were shared.

TCRdb's table, derived via immunoSEQ multiplex PCR, lists solely in-frame clones and lacks some. The sample shows 2 million to 2.5 million clones, more than 90% of them seen only once. The table lists this clone with a count of one. Its antigen remains unknown. In the same sample, other DNA sequences code for this CDR3. The material sequenced was naive CD4+ T cells sorted from blood. Sample subset: CD45RA+ positively selected. This clonotype was obtained from a man between 18 and 29 years old in good health.

This CDR3 is CASSPGQTYNEQFF. The CDR3 DNA sequence: TGTGCCAGCTCACCAGGGCAGACGTACAATGAGCAGTTCTTC. The chain employs TRBV18 and TRBJ2-1; no clear D. CDR3 size: 14 residues. Trimming removed 2 bases at V and 4 bases at J, with 9 bases between. Looked up from germline, CDR1 is KGHSH and CDR2 is LQKENI.